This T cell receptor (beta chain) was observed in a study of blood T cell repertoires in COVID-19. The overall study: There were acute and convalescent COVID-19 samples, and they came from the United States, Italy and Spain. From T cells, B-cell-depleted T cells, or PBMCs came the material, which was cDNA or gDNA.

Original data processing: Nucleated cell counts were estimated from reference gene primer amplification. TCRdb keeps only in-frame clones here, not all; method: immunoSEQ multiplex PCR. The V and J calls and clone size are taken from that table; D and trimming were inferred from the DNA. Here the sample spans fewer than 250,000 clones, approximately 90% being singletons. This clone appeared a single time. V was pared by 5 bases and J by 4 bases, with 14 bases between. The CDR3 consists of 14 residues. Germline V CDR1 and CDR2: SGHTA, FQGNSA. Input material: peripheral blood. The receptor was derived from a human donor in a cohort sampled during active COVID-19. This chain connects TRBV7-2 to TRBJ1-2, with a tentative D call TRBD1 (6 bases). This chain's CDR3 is CASSPRTDTYGYTF. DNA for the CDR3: TGTGCCAGCAGCCCGCGGACAGACACCTATGGCTACACCTTC.